This T cell receptor (beta chain) was retrieved from a study of T cells in tumors after PD-1 blockade. Overall study context: Treatment was either pembrolizumab 200 mg every 3 weeks or cemiplimab 350 mg every 2 weeks. Some patients also took daily vismodegib 150 mg during anti-PD-1 treatment. Mean per blood sample: 113,528 templates (roughly 22,000-257,772), some 36,000 unique clonotypes. Study observations and caveats: Some novel exhausted tumor clones appeared in pre-treatment blood, suggesting peripheral recruitment.

This clone showed up just once. Its antigen is unknown. This table comes from immunoSEQ multiplex PCR, and its TCRdb copy is limited to in-frame clones, with some not included. The repertoire holds around 49,000 clones, roughly 80% seen once, with about 3.8% in the top ten. V was pared by 4 bases and J by 0 bases, with 10 bases between. Germline values: CDR1 MDHEN, CDR2 SYDVKM. The CDR3 is 15 residues long. The sample here was PBMCs, taken before anti-PD-1 treatment. This receptor was obtained from a human donor with basal cell carcinoma. This chain links TRBV28 with TRBJ2-1; no definite D call. The DNA of the CDR3 is TGTGCCAGCAGTTCAGGTCTCCGCTCCTACAATGAGCAGTTCTTC. This gives the protein CASSSGLRSYNEQFF.